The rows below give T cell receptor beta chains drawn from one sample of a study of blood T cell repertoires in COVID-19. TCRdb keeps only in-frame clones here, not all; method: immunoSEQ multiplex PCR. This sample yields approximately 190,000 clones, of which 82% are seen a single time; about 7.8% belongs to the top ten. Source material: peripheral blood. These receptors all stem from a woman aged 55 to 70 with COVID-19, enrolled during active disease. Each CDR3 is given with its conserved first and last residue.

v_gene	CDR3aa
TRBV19	CASSGGQDAWFNVLTF
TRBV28	CASGTSDREAFF
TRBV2	CASSELGLPGDTQYF
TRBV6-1	CASRDTGEGYGYTF
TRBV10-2	CASSYTNTGELFF
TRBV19	CASIIPGGPGTEAFF
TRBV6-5	CASSYRSGGGNEQYF
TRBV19	CASSSPSGTGETQYF
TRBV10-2	CASSPGQGAGTEAFF
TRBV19	CASRHGTGPGEQYF
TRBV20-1	CSASANRAYEQYF
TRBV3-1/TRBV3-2	CASSQGNGGEYF
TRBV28	CASRAGGSGNTIYF